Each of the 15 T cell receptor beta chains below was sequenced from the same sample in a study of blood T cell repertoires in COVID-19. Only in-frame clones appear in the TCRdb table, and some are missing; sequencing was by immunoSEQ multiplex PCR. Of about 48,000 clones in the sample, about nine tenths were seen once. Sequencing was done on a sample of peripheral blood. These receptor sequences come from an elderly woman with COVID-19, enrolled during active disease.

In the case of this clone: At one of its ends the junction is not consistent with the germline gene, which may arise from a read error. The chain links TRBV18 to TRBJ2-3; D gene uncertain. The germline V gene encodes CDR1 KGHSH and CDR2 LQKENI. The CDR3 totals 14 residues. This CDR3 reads CASSPPTKPDTQYF. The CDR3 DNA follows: TGTGCCAGCTCTCCACCCACAAAACCAGATACGCAGTATTTT.

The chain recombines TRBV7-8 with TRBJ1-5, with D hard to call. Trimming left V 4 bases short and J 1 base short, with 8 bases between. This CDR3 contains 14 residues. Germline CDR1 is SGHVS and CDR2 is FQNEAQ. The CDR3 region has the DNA TGTGCCAGCAGCTCTCAAGCCAGCAATCAGCCCCAGCATTTT. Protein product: CASSSQASNQPQHF.

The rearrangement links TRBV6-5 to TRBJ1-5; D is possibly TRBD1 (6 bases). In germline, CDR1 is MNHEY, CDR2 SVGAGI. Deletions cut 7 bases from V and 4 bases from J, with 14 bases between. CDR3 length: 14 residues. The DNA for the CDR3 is TGTGCCAGCACCCTGGACAGTCCAAATCAGCCCCAGCATTTT. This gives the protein CASTLDSPNQPQHF.

The CDR3 region has the DNA TGTGCCAGCAGCCCCGGCGGGACGATGGCAGATACGCAGTATTTT. Translation gives CASSPGGTMADTQYF. The rearrangement links TRBV5-4 to TRBJ2-3, with D perhaps TRBD2 (6 bases). The ends were cut back, 4 bases at V and 4 bases at J, with 16 bases in the middle. CDR1 and CDR2 from the germline V gene are SGHNT and YYREEE (reference sequence). The length of the CDR3 is 15 residues.

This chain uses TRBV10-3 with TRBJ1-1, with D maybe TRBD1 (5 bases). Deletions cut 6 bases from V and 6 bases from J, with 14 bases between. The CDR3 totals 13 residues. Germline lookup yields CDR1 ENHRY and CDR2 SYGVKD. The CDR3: CAIRAQGFAEAFF. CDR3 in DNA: TGTGCCATCAGGGCTCAGGGATTCGCTGAAGCTTTCTTT.

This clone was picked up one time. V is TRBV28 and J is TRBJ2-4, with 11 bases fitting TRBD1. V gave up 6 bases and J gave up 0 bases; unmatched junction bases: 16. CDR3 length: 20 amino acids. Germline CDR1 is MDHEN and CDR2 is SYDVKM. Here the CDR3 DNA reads TGTGCCAGCAGGTCTAACCGGGACAGGGGGGGCCCTCTAGCCAAAAACATTCAGTACTTC. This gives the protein CASRSNRDRGGPLAKNIQYF. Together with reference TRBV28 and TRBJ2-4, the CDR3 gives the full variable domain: DVKVTQSSRYLVKRTGEKVFLECVQDMDHENMFWYRQDPGLGLRLIYFSYDVKMKEKGDIPEGYSVSREKKERFSLILESASTNQTSMYLCASRSNRDRGGPLAKNIQYFGAGTRLSVL.

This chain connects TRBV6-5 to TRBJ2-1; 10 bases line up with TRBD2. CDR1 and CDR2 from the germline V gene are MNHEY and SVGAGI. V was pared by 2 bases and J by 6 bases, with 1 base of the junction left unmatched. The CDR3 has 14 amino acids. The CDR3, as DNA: TGTGCCAGCAGTTACAGCGGGGGGGCCAATGAGCAGTTCTTC. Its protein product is CASSYSGGANEQFF.

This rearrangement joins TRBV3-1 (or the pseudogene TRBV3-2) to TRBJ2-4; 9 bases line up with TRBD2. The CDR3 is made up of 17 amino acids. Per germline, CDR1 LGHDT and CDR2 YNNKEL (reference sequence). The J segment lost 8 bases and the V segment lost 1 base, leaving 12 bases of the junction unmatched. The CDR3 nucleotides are TGTGCCAGCAGCCAAGGAAGCCCTTATAGCGGGGGCTACATTCAGTACTTC. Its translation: CASSQGSPYSGGYIQYF.

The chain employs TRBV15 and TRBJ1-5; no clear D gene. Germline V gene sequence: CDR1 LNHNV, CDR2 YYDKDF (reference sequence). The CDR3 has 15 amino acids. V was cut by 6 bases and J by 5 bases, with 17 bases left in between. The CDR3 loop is CATRGGVSRYQPQHF. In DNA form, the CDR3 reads TGTGCCACCAGAGGCGGAGTTAGTCGGTATCAGCCCCAGCATTTT.

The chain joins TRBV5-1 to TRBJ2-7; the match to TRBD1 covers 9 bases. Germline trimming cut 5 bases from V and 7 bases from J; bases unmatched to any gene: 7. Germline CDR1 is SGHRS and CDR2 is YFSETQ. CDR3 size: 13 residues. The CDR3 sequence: CASRTDRGGEQYF. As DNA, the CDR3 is TGCGCCAGCAGAACGGACAGGGGCGGGGAGCAGTACTTC.

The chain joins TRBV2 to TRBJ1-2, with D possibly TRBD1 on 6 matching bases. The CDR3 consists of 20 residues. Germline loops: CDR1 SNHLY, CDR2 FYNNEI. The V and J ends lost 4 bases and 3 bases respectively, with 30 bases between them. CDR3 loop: CASSALSWFGGRTAYYGYTF. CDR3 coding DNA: TGTGCCAGCAGTGCCCTTAGCTGGTTTGGGGGCCGAACCGCTTACTATGGCTACACCTTC.

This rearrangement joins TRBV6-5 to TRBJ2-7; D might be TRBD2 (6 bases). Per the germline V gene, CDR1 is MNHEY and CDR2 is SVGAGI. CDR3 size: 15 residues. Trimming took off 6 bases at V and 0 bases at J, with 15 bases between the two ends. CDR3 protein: CASRGGGGSSYEQYF. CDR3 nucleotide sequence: TGTGCCAGCAGAGGAGGTGGGGGGAGCTCCTACGAGCAGTACTTC.

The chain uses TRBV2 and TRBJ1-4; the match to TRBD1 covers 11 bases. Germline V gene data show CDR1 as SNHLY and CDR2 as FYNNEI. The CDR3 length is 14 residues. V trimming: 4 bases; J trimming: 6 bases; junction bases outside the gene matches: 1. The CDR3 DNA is TGTGCCAGCAGTGTGGACAGGGGGCATGAAAAACTGTTTTTT. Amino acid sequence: CASSVDRGHEKLFF.

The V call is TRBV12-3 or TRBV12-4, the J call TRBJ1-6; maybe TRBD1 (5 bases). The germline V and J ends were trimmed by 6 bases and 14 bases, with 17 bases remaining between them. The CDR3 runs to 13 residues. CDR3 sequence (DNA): TGTGCCAGCAGCCCAAGGGGAAAATCGACCCTCCACTTT. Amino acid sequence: CASSPRGKSTLHF.

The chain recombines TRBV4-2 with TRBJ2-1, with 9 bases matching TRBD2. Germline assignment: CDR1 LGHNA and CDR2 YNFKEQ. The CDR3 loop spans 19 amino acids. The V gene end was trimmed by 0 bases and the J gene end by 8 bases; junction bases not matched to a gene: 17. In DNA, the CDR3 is TGTGCCAGCAGCCAAGACCTCGTTGTCAGTCTAGCGGGAAGGGATGAGCAGTTCTTC. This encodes CASSQDLVVSLAGRDEQFF.